This entry is about one T cell receptor (beta chain). It has no known antigen specificity. No much larger clone is present one base from it, and per-base qualities are unavailable. This specimen belongs to a study of Ad26.COV2.S vaccination and SARS-CoV-2 variants (dated by TCRdb to the early 2020s). Regarding the complete study: Vaccine-arm donors were drawn from COV1001, a multicentre, randomized, double-blind, placebo-controlled phase I-IIa trial of Ad26.COV2.S in healthy adults. Investigators did not know the trial group allocation while performing experiments and assessing outcomes. Ad26.COV2.S was given intramuscularly at 5x10^10 or 1x10^11 viral particles, as a single shot or as two shots 56 days apart. The TCR-sequenced set comprised about 32 samples: around 20 Ad26.COV2.S vaccine recipients, 5 placebo recipients and 8 SARS-CoV-2 convalescent individuals. TCRbeta repertoire sequencing was used to assess the specificity and breadth of SARS-CoV-2-reactive T cell receptors after Ad26.COV2.S vaccination. Participants in the trial were split at random into five groups of five each, receiving low-dose or high-dose Ad26.COV2.S once or twice, or else placebo on both occasions.

From cysteine to phenylalanine, the CDR3 is 15 amino acids long. The DNA shown is the 45-base CDR3, in frame from base 1. From the germline V gene, CDR1 is SGHAT and CDR2 is FQNNGV. Ends trimmed: V by 5 bases, J by 8 bases; bases unmatched to a gene: 7. The immunoSEQ Assay was used to sequence TCRbeta CDR3 regions. After extraction, genomic DNA underwent amplification by bias-controlled multiplex PCR, followed by high-throughput sequencing. The published analysis was carried out like this. To quantify the absolute abundance of every unique TCRbeta CDR3 region, sequences were collapsed and filtered. Usable DNA was measured by amplifying reference genes present in all nucleated cells, and TCRbeta template counts were normalized to that usable DNA to estimate T cell fraction. Repertoire TCRs were annotated as SARS-CoV-2-specific when V gene, CDR3 amino acid sequence and J gene were exactly matched to a known reactive TCR set. The reference SARS-CoV-2 TCR set came from MIRA and was filtered for enrichment in COVID-19-positive ImmuneCODE repertoires, removing public or cross-reactive TCRs. Based on the MIRA antigens, annotated TCRs were further analysed at the level of specific ORF or position within ORF. Breadth was defined as annotated unique rearrangements over total unique productive rearrangements; depth was the summed frequency of those rearrangements. TCR breadth was compared between groups using two-sided Wilcoxon rank-sum tests. Entries here come from immuneACCESS through TCRdb and include only in-frame sequences with V and J called. Some clones fail to appear in such tables; in the studies checked, an unresolved V gene covers under half of the shortfall, and the cause of the remainder is unknown. For V, J and clone size, that table is used; D and trimming come from the DNA. Here the sample has about 420,000 clones; 88% occur a single time. The ten largest account for 3.6% of the sample.

The meaning of the sample's treatment or condition label: around 19 received Ad26.COV2.S at low or high dose, single or two shots; 5 received placebo; per-sample allocation not given. For vaccine and placebo recipients, repertoires were sequenced using samples collected on day 63 after the first injection. In Cohort 1b, about 27 adults aged 18-55 years were enrolled at a single site in Boston, USA, between 29 July and 7 August 2020. Ad26.COV2.S was a replication-incompetent adenovirus type 26 vector that expressed a prefusion-stabilized SARS-CoV-2 spike protein derived from the original Wuhan strain. Overall study results and their limits: Ad26.COV2.S recipients had higher spike-specific TCR breadth than placebo recipients (P = 0.0014). Comparing responses between vaccine doses or regimens was not something the study was powered to do. The authors noted that the TCR breadth and depth analyses may have underestimated total T cell responses. Substantial breadth of spike-specific CD8+ and CD4+ T cell responses was reported after vaccination. Non-spike TCR breadth was comparable between vaccine and placebo recipients, consistent with the vaccine containing only spike.

The TCR sequence derives from a person aged 18-60 years who received the Ad26.COV2.S COVID-19 vaccine or a placebo. Sequencing used peripheral blood, obtained in a trial of Ad26.COV2.S vaccine versus placebo. The receptor chain draws on TRBV11-2 and TRBJ2-1, and TRBD2 matches 12 of the central bases. The nucleotide sequence is given as TGTGCCAGCAGCCCACTAGCGGGGGGCTTCGATGAGCAGTTCTTC. Translated, this gives CASSPLAGGFDEQFF.